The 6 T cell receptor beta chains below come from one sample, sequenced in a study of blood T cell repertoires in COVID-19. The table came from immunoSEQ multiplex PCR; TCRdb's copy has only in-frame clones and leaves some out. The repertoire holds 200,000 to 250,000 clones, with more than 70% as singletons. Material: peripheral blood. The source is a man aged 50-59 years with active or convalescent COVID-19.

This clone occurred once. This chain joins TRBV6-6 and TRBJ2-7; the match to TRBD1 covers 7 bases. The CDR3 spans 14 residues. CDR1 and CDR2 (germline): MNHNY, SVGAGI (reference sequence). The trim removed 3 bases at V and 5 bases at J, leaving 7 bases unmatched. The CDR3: CASSYEGAINEQYF. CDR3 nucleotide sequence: TGTGCCAGCAGTTATGAGGGGGCGATCAACGAGCAGTACTTC.

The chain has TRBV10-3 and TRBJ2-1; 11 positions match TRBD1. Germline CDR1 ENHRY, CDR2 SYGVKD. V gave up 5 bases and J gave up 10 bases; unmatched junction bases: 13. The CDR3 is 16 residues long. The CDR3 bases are TGTGCCATCAGTTTCATGACCGGGACAGGGGGTGAAGAGCAGTTCTTC. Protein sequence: CAISFMTGTGGEEQFF.

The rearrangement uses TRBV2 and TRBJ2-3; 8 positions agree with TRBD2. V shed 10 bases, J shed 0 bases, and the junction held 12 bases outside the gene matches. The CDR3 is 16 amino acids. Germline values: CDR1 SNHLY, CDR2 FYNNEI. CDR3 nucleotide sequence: TGTGCCACAGGAATAGCGGGATTCGCTAGCACAGATACGCAGTATTTT. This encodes CATGIAGFASTDTQYF.

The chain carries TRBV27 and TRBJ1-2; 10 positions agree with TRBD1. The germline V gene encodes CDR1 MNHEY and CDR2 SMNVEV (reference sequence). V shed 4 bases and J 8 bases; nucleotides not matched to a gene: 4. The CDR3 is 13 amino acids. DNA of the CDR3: TGTGCCAGCAGTTCCGGGACAGGGGAAGGCTACACCTTC. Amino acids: CASSSGTGEGYTF.

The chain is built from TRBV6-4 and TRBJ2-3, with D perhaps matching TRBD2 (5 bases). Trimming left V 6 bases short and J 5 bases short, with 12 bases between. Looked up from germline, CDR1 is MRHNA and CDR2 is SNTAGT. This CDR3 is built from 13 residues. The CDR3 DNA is TGTGCCAGCAGCGGGGTTATAGGAGATACGCAGTATTTT. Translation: CASSGVIGDTQYF.

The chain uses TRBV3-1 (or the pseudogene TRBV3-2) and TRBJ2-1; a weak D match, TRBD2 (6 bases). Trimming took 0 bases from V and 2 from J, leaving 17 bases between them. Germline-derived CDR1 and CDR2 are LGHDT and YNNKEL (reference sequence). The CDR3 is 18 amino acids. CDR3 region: CASSQERRLVGAYNEQFF. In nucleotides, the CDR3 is TGTGCCAGCAGCCAAGAACGCAGACTAGTCGGGGCCTACAATGAGCAGTTCTTC.